A single sample gave rise to the 18 T cell receptor beta chains below, sequenced in a study of OX40 agonist ivuxolimab in advanced cancers. TCRdb keeps only in-frame clones here, not all; method: immunoSEQ multiplex PCR. The data contain some 43,000 clones, approximately 84% of them singletons. The sample here was CD4+ or CD8+ T cells sorted from blood, taken in a trial of the OX40 agonist ivuxolimab. These receptors were collected from an adult with an advanced solid tumor such as melanoma, head and neck, liver or kidney cancer.

The chain carries TRBV6-1 and TRBJ1-4; D is unresolved. Germline CDR1 is MNHNS and CDR2 is SASEGT. Trimming shortened V by 1 base and J by 3 bases, and 9 bases separated the two germline ends. The CDR3 is made up of 15 amino acids. As DNA, the CDR3 is TGTGCCAGCAGTGAAGGAAAAATAGCTAATGAAAAACTGTTTTTT. This codes for CASSEGKIANEKLFF.

The J gene is TRBJ2-7, the V gene TRBV7-6, with TRBD2 matching over 8 bases. Trimming took 5 bases from V and 3 from J; bases not matched to a gene: 3. Germline CDR1 and CDR2: SGHVS and FNYEAQ. The CDR3 loop spans 13 amino acids. The CDR3 is CASSGGTSYEQYF. The CDR3, as DNA: TGTGCCAGCAGCGGGGGGACTAGCTACGAGCAGTACTTC.

This chain links TRBV30 with TRBJ2-1; no clear D gene. CDR3 size: 14 residues. The germline gives CDR1 GTSNPN, CDR2 SVGIG (reference sequence). V lost 4 bases, J lost 8 bases, and 18 bases lay in between. The CDR3 DNA is TGTGCCTGGAATCCCGGGCCTTACCCCGATGAGCAGTTCTTC. Translated, it gives CAWNPGPYPDEQFF.

V gene TRBV5-5 combines with J gene TRBJ2-7, with D unresolved. CDR1 is SGHKS and CDR2 is YYEKEE in the germline V gene (reference sequence). The V end was cut by 4 bases, the J end by 7 bases, with 15 bases between. This CDR3 has 13 residues. CDR3 in amino acids: CASSPRLDEEQYF. CDR3 in DNA: TGTGCCAGCAGCCCCCGCTTGGACGAGGAGCAGTACTTC.

This chain uses TRBV19 with TRBJ1-5; possibly TRBD1 for D (5 bases). The CDR3 runs 16 residues. V was clipped by 7 bases and J by 5 bases, with 21 bases between them. Germline V gene data show CDR1 as LNHDA and CDR2 as SQIVND (reference sequence). The CDR3 protein is CASMLGRWGTDQPQHF. CDR3 bases: TGTGCCAGTATGCTTGGGAGATGGGGCACAGATCAGCCCCAGCATTTT.

This clone was recorded a few times. V and J are TRBV6-6 and TRBJ1-2, with D uncertain. CDR3 length equals 15 residues. Trimming left V 5 bases short and J 0 bases short, with 13 bases between. CDR1 and CDR2 (germline): MNHNY, SVGAGI (reference sequence). The DNA for the CDR3 is TGTGCCAGCAGTCCAAACGGCCCGGCTAACTATGGCTACACCTTC. It encodes CASSPNGPANYGYTF.

This clone was picked up a small number of times. CDR3 protein: CASSLAVLRGNEQFF. CDR3 DNA sequence: TGTGCCAGCAGCTTGGCTGTGCTTAGGGGCAATGAGCAGTTCTTC. V and J are TRBV5-6 and TRBJ2-1; perhaps TRBD1 as D (5 bases). From germline, CDR1 is SGHDT and CDR2 YYEEEE. With 0 bases removed from V and 6 bases from J, the gap between germline ends came to 13 bases. The CDR3 is 15 residues long.

The chain combines TRBV4-1 with TRBJ2-3, with D perhaps matching TRBD2 (7 bases). Between the trimmed V and J ends, which lost 4 bases and 0 bases, there was a span of 14 bases. Germline V gene sequence: CDR1 MGHRA, CDR2 YSYEKL. CDR3 length equals 16 residues. The CDR3 region is CASSLARGPSTDTQYF. Written as DNA, the CDR3 is TGCGCCAGCAGCCTGGCGCGGGGGCCCAGCACAGATACGCAGTATTTT.

The rearrangement uses TRBV4-2 and TRBJ2-7, with D possibly TRBD2 on 6 matching bases. V gave up 4 bases and J gave up 4 bases, with 20 bases separating them. Germline lookup yields CDR1 LGHNA and CDR2 YNFKEQ. CDR3 length: 16 amino acids. The DNA for the CDR3 is TGTGCCAGCAGCCTTAACGGGCAAAGGGGACTTTACGAGCAGTACTTC. Protein sequence: CASSLNGQRGLYEQYF.

The chain couples TRBV7-2 to TRBJ2-2; D remains unclear. The CDR3 length is 15 residues. Between the trimmed V and J ends, which lost 5 bases and 4 bases, there was a span of 14 bases. CDR1 is SGHTA and CDR2 is FQGNSA in the germline V gene. Written as DNA, the CDR3 is TGTGCCAGCAGCCCCCTCGCGATCGGCACCGGGGAGCTGTTTTTT. Translated, it gives CASSPLAIGTGELFF.

This chain connects TRBV6-1 to TRBJ2-3, with 8 bases fitting TRBD2. The length of the CDR3 is 14 residues. The V gene's germline CDR1 is MNHNS and CDR2 SASEGT. The V gene end was trimmed by 9 bases and the J gene end by 4 bases; junction bases not matched to a gene: 9. In nucleotides, the CDR3 is TGTGCCAGTGGAGTAGCGGGGTCGGCAGATACGCAGTATTTT. Protein product: CASGVAGSADTQYF.

In its sample, this clone was seen a few times. This chain connects TRBV7-9 to TRBJ2-2; possible D gene TRBD1, 6 bases. V was trimmed by 6 bases and J by 5 bases, leaving 16 bases between them. The CDR3 length is 15 residues. The germline gives CDR1 SEHNR, CDR2 FQNEAQ (reference sequence). CDR3 in DNA: TGTGCCAGCAGTTCCAGGGGAGTTGAGACCGGGGAGCTGTTTTTT. Residues: CASSSRGVETGELFF.

The chain couples TRBV6-1 to TRBJ2-5; TRBD1 aligns across 8 bases. CDR3 length: 13 amino acids. Germline V gene sequence: CDR1 MNHNS, CDR2 SASEGT. V was pared by 5 bases and J by 7 bases, with 6 bases of the junction left unmatched. DNA for the CDR3: TGTGCCAGCAGTTCAGGGACAGGTGGGACCCAGTACTTC. This gives the protein CASSSGTGGTQYF.

This clone was picked up one time. The genes are TRBV2 and TRBJ1-2; D not resolved. The CDR3 spans 15 residues. Trimming pared 1 base from V and 4 bases from J, leaving 13 bases between. Germline V gene sequence: CDR1 SNHLY, CDR2 FYNNEI. The CDR3 loop reads CASSEGQQTFYGYTF. The CDR3 DNA sequence: TGTGCCAGCAGTGAAGGTCAACAGACGTTCTATGGCTACACCTTC.

The rearrangement links TRBV4-1 to TRBJ2-3; 10 bases line up with TRBD2. The J segment lost 6 bases and the V segment lost 4 bases, leaving 4 bases of the junction unmatched. Germline V gene sequence: CDR1 MGHRA, CDR2 YSYEKL. This CDR3 is 14 amino acids long. The CDR3 loop reads CASSRLAGVDTQYF. CDR3 coding DNA: TGCGCCAGCAGCCGGCTAGCGGGAGTGGATACGCAGTATTTT.

This chain connects TRBV6-1 to TRBJ1-2, with D possibly being TRBD1 (6 bases). CDR1 and CDR2 (germline): MNHNS, SASEGT. This CDR3 comprises 15 residues. V was cut by 6 bases and J by 0 bases, with 14 bases left in between. CDR3 sequence reads: CASRSGQSANYGYTF. The CDR3 region has the DNA TGTGCCAGCAGGTCCGGACAGAGCGCTAACTATGGCTACACCTTC.

This clone has only one observation. This chain connects TRBV13 to TRBJ2-2; 8 bases line up with TRBD2. V lost 2 bases and J lost 5; bases outside the gene matches: 10. The CDR3 runs 17 residues. Germline CDR1 is PRHDT and CDR2 is FYEKMQ (reference sequence). In DNA, the CDR3 is TGTGCCAGCAGCTTAAGTGTCTCGGCTAGCGGGACCGGGGAGCTGTTTTTT. Translation gives CASSLSVSASGTGELFF.

The rearrangement joins TRBV5-1 to TRBJ2-3, with 13 bases identical to TRBD2. The V segment lost 0 bases and the J segment 1 base; nucleotides outside the gene matches: 2. Germline loops: CDR1 SGHRS, CDR2 YFSETQ. The CDR3 runs 17 residues. The CDR3 bases are TGCGCCAGCAGCTTGGCCGGACTAGCGGGGGGCACAGATACGCAGTATTTT. Amino acid sequence: CASSLAGLAGGTDTQYF.